This TCR beta chain originates from a study of cytomegalovirus exposure and HLA in healthy donors. Whole-study results and caveats: Cytomegalovirus status, reportedly, was diagnosed with high specificity and sensitivity by the classifier. Subsequent analysis showed first-cohort TCR clusters tending to co-occur in 120 or so validation repertoires. In vitro experiments confirmed that a few CMV-associated chains were specific for CMV antigens.

With respect to this clone: Its specificity is not known.

Generated by immunoSEQ multiplex PCR, the TCRdb table keeps only in-frame clones and is missing some. The sample consists of over 200,000 clones, 75% to 90% of them appearing once. This CDR3 region has 14 residues. V was pared by 3 bases and J by 3 bases, with 4 bases of the junction left unmatched. Germline values: CDR1 LNHDA, CDR2 SQIVND (reference sequence). This receptor was identified in a woman younger than 30 in good health and CMV-seronegative. The sequenced material came from PBMCs. The chain combines TRBV19 with TRBJ1-1, with 7 bases aligning to TRBD1. DNA of the CDR3: TGTGCCAGTAGTATTCAGGGGGTCCACACTGAAGCTTTCTTT. It yields the protein CASSIQGVHTEAFF.